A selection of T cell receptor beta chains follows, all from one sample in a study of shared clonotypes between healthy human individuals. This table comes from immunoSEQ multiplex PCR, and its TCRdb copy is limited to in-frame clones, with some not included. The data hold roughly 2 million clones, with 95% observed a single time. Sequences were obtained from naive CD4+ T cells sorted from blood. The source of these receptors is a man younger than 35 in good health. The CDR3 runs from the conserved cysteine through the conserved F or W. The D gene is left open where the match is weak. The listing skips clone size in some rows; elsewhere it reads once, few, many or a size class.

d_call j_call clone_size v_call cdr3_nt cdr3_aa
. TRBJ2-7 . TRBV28 TGTGCCAGCAGTACTTCAGGGGCGACCTACGAGCAGTACTTC CASSTSGATYEQYF
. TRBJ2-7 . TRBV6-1 TGTGCCAGCAGTGTGCCGGGGCAGACCGAGCAGTACTTC CASSVPGQTEQYF
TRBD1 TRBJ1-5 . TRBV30 TGTGCCTGGAGTCGGACAGGGTCGCAGCCCCAGCATTTT CAWSRTGSQPQHF
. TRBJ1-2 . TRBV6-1 TGTGCCAGCAGGGCCGGGGGAGCCCAGGACTATGGCTACACCTTC CASRAGGAQDYGYTF
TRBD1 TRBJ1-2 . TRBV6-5 TGTGCCAGCAGCCGGGACAGGGTGAATGGCTACACCTTC CASSRDRVNGYTF
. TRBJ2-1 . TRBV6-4 TGTGCCAGCAGTGACTCATCGGGGACAAAGCAGTTCTTC CASSDSSGTKQFF
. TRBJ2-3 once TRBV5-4 TGTGCCAGCAGCCCTCTATTTCCCGTCACGCAGTATTTT CASSPLFPVTQYF
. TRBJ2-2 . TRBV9 TGTGCCAGCAGCCTGCAGGGGAGGACCGGGGAGCTGTTTTTT CASSLQGRTGELFF
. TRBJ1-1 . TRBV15 TGTGCCACCAGCAGAGTAGGGGTCACTGAAGCTTTCTTT CATSRVGVTEAFF
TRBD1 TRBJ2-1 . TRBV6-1 TGTGCCAGCAACAGACAGGGGGTCGGCAATGAGCAGTTCTTC CASNRQGVGNEQFF
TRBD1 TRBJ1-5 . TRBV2 TGTGCCAGCAGTGCCTACCGGAGCCTAACGGACAGGGGGATGGGGGCTTTTAGCAATCAGCCCCAGCATTTT CASSAYRSLTDRGMGAFSNQPQHF
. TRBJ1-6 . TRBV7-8 TGTGCCAGCAGCTTAGTAGAGGGCGGAGGCTCCTATAATTCACCCCTCCACTTT CASSLVEGGGSYNSPLHF
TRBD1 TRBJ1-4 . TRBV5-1 TGCGCCAGCAGCCCCCAAACAGGGGGCAGAGGTGAAAAACTGTTTTTT CASSPQTGGRGEKLFF
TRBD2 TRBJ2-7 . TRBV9 TGTGCCAGCAGCGTTGGGACTAGCGGGAGCGACTCCTACGAGCAGTACTTC CASSVGTSGSDSYEQYF
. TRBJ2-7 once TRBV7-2 TGTGCCAGCAGCTTAGGGCCGGGAGCCTACGAGCAGTACTTC CASSLGPGAYEQYF
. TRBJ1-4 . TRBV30 TGTGCCTGGAGAGACGGGATAAATGAAAAACTGTTTTTT CAWRDGINEKLFF
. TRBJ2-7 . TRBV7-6 TGTGCCAGCAGCTTAGATCGAAACGAGCAGTACTTC CASSLDRNEQYF
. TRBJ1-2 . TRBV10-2 TGCGCCAGCATGGTTAACTATGGCTACACCTTC CASMVNYGYTF
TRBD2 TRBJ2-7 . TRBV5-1 TGCGCCAGCAGCGCCCGACTAGCAGACGAGGACGAGCAGTACTTC CASSARLADEDEQYF
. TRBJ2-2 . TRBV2 TGTGCCAGTAACGGTGGGGGATTGGGTTCTGGGGAGCTGTTTTTT CASNGGGLGSGELFF
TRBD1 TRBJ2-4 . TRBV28 TGTGCCAGCAGTTTGACAGGGGAGGCCAAAAACATTCAGTACTTC CASSLTGEAKNIQYF
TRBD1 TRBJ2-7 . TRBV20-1 TGCAGTATAATCAGGGGGGAGCAGTACTTC CSIIRGEQYF
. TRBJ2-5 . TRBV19 TGTGCCAGTAGTATAGTAACGGGAACTGGGCAAGAGACCCAGTACTTC CASSIVTGTGQETQYF
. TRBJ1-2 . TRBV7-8 TGTGCCAGCAGCTTAGAAGCTGAGATGTATGGCTACACCTTC CASSLEAEMYGYTF
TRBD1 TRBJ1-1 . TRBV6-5 TGTGCCAGCGAAGAGAGGGACAGGGCAACTGAAGCTTTCTTT CASEERDRATEAFF
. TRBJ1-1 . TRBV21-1 TGTGCCAGCATCCAAGTCGGAATGGCTGAAGCTTTCTTT CASIQVGMAEAFF
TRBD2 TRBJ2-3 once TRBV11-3 TGTGCCAGCAGCTTCACCGGGTCCGGGACTAGCGGCACAGATACGCAGTATTTT CASSFTGSGTSGTDTQYF
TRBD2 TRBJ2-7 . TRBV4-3 TGCGCCAGCAGCCAAGTCGGGGGGACGGGAGGGCCGATTTACGAGCAGTACTTC CASSQVGGTGGPIYEQYF
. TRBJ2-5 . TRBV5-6 TGTGCCAGCAGCTCTCGGGACTACCAAGAGACCCAGTACTTC CASSSRDYQETQYF
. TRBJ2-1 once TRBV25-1 TGTGCCAGCAGTGAGACATCCCGGGACTCCGTCCATGAGCAGTTCTTC CASSETSRDSVHEQFF
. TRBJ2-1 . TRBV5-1 TGCGCCAGCAGCCCATTCAGTCGGGGGACGACCTACAATGAGCAGTTCTTC CASSPFSRGTTYNEQFF
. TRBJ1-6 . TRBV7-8 TGTGCCAGCAGCTTTGGGGGATCAGTATATAATTCACCCCTCCACTTT CASSFGGSVYNSPLHF
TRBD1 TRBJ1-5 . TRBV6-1 TGTGCCAGCAGTCCGAGGGGGCCTAACAATCAGCCCCAGCATTTT CASSPRGPNNQPQHF
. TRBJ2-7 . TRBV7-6 TGTGCCAGCAGCTTGACAGGAGCCGAGCAGTACTTC CASSLTGAEQYF
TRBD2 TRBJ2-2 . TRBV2 TGTGCCAGCAGTGTTAGGGCTAGCGGGAACACCGGGGAGCTGTTTTTT CASSVRASGNTGELFF
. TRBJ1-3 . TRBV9 TGTGCCAGCAGCGTAGATGGACAGTTGTCTGGAAACACCATATATTTT CASSVDGQLSGNTIYF
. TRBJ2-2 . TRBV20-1 TGCAGTGCCCCTGGAACCGGGGAGCTGTTTTTT CSAPGTGELFF
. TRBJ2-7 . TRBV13 TGTGCCAGCAGCTCAGACGACCGAAAGGAGCAGTACTTC CASSSDDRKEQYF
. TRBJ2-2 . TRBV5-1 TGCGCCAGCAGTAGTAGGCCAGGGAAACCCACGAACACCGGGGAGCTGTTTTTT CASSSRPGKPTNTGELFF
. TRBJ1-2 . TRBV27 TGTGCCAGCAGTTTAGACCGGGCCAACCTAGGCCGAAAGACCTTC CASSLDRANLGRKTF